The following is a TCR beta chain sequence with its context. It lacks a known antigen. No much larger clone exists at a distance of one base, and base qualities are not known. Ficoll-Paque density gradient centrifugation was used to isolate PBMCs. This sample is part of a study of T-cell memory formation after mild COVID-19 (dated by TCRdb to the early 2020s). Background for the entire study: Most TCR sequence clusters were specific to one of the two donors. T-cell clones expanding and contracting after mild COVID-19 in a couple of donors were tracked by longitudinal TCRalpha and TCRbeta repertoire sequencing. The cohort comprised two young, previously healthy adult volunteers, one female and one male. Overall study results and their limits: SARS-CoV-2 specificity was not confirmed for the second-wave clones peaking on day 37. Clones contracting from day 15 to 85 had balanced CD4/CD8 phenotypes, while a second wave expanding from day 15 to 37 was biased towards CD4+. Contracting CD4+ clones appeared mostly in the CM and EM memory subsets, whereas CD8+ clones were enriched in EMRA. The study covered only two mild cases, and larger cohorts including severe cases with pre-infection samples were considered necessary. Some responding clones were detected in pre-infection memory, which suggested that pre-existing cross-reactive memory T cells had joined the SARS-CoV-2 response.

The sequencer was an Illumina NovaSeq 6000. TCRalpha and TCRbeta cDNA libraries were built by 5'RACE with constant-segment primers, adding sample barcodes and unique molecular identifiers. RNA was extracted from every sample with Trizol reagent. Library amplification was performed in two PCR steps, and a second sample barcode and Illumina TruSeq adapters were introduced in the second step. Sequencing of libraries was performed on an Illumina NovaSeq with 2 x 150 bp paired-end reads. On the authors' methods: Reads were demultiplexed and collapsed into UMI-guided consensus sequences with migec v1.2.7. Using mixcr v2.1.11, UMI consensuses were aligned to TRA and TRB V and J templates and then assembled into clonotypes. Clonotypes were classified as expanded or contracted when called significant by both edgeR and NoisET, with noise models trained on biological replicates. edgeR calls used a false discovery rate-adjusted p below 0.01 and a log2 fold-change threshold of 1. As an exploratory analysis of dynamics, max-normalized trajectories of the 1000 most abundant clonotypes were examined with PCA combined with hierarchical clustering. Separately sequenced CD4+ and CD8+ repertoires were used to assign a CD4 or CD8 phenotype to each responding clone. TCRdb trimmed public reads at Q25 via fastp, called clones via MiXCR and kept in-frame beta chains. Entries are consolidated by CDR3 protein sequence, retaining the most common genes and DNA. These V and J calls originate from TCRdb's pipeline instead of the authors' own analysis. The sample records around 440,000 distinct CDR3 sequences, roughly 18% of which are singletons. The ten largest clonotypes hold 9% to 15% of the sample.

The trim is 10 bases for V and 2 bases for J, with a gap of 5 bases between the germline ends. Taken from cysteine to phenylalanine, the CDR3 has 11 residues. The only DNA kept is the CDR3, 33 bases in frame from the first base. Sequenced input: PBMCs or a T cell subset sorted from them (not recorded which). This receptor was obtained from an adult woman who had mild COVID-19 (a few samples of this study predate the infection). The sample titles of this study are shuffled in the database, so cell type and time point are left out; the donor was told from shared clones. The chain links TRBV12-3 or TRBV12-4 with TRBJ2-2; there is no confident call for the D gene. The DNA sequence reads TGTGCCACCACCAACACCGGGGAGCTGTTTTTT. It is translated as CATTNTGELFF.